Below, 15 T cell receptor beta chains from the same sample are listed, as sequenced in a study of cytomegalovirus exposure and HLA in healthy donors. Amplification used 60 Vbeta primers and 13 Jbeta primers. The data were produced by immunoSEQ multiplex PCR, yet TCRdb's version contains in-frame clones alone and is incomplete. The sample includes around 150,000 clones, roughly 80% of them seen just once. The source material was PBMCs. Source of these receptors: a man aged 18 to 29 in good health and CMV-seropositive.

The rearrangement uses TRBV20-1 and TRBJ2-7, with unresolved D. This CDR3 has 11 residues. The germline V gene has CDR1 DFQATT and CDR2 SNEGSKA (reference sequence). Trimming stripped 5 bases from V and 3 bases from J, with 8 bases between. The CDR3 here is CSAPGDYEQYF. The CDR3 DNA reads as TGCAGTGCTCCCGGTGACTACGAGCAGTACTTC.

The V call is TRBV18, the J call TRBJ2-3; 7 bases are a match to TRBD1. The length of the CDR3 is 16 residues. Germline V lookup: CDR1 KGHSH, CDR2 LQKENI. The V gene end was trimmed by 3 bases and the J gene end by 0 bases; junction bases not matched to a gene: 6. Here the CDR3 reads CASSPRDRPSTDTQYF. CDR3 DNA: TGTGCCAGCTCACCCCGGGACAGACCAAGCACAGATACGCAGTATTTT. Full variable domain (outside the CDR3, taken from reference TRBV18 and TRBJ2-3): NAGVMQNPRHLVRRRGQEARLRCSPMKGHSHVYWYRQLPEEGLKFMVYLQKENIIDESGMPKERFSAEFPKEGPSILRIQQVVRGDSAAYFCASSPRDRPSTDTQYFGPGTRLTVL.

The CDR3 protein is CASSLQVGTEAFF. CDR3 bases: TGTGCCAGCAGTCTACAGGTAGGCACTGAAGCTTTCTTT. The chain carries TRBV28 and TRBJ1-1; D is perhaps TRBD1 (5 bases). With 5 bases removed from V and 4 bases from J, the gap between germline ends came to 11 bases. The CDR3 spans 13 residues. Germline V gene lookup returns CDR1 MDHEN and CDR2 SYDVKM.

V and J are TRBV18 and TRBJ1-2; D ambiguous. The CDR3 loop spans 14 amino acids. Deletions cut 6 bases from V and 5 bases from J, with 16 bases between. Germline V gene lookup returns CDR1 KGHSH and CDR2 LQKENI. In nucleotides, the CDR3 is TGTGCCAGCTCTCCGCGGACGGGGAGTTATGGCTACACCTTC. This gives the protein CASSPRTGSYGYTF.

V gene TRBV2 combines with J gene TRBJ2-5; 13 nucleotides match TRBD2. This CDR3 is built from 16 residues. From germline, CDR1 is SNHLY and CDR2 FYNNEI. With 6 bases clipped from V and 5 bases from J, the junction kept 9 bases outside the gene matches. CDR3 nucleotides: TGTGCCAGCAGCCCCAGGACTAGCGGGGGCCTCGAGACCCAGTACTTC. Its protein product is CASSPRTSGGLETQYF.

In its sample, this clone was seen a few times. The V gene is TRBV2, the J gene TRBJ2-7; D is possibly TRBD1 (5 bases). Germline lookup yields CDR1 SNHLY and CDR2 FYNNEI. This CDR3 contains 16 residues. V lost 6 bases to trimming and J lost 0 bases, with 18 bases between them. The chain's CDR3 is CASSGSTASRSYEQYF. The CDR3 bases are TGTGCCAGCAGCGGCTCGACAGCTTCTCGCTCCTACGAGCAGTACTTC. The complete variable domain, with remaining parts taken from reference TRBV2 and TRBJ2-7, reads EPEVTQTPSHQVTQMGQEVILRCVPISNHLYFYWYRQILGQKVEFLVSFYNNEISEKSEIFDDQFSVERPDGSNFTLKIRSTKLEDSAMYFCASSGSTASRSYEQYFGPGTRLTVT.

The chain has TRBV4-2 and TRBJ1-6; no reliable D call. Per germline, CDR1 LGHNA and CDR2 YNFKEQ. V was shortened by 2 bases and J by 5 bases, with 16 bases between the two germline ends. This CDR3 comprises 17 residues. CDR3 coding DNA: TGTGCCAGCAGCCAATTCTTAGGCGGATTGGATAATTCACCCCTCCACTTT. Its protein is CASSQFLGGLDNSPLHF.

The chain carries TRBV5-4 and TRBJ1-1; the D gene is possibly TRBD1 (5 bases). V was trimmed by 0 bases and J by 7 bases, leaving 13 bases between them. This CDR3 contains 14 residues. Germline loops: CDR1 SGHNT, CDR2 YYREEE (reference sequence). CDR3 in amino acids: CASSLAPTADEAFF. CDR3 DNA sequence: TGTGCCAGCAGCTTGGCCCCGACAGCCGATGAAGCTTTCTTT.

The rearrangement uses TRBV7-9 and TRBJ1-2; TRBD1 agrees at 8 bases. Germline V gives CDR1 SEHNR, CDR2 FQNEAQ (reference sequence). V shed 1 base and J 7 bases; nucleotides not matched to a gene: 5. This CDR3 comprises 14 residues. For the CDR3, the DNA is TGTGCCAGCAGCTTAGGTGACAGGGGATCTGGCTACACCTTC. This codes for CASSLGDRGSGYTF.

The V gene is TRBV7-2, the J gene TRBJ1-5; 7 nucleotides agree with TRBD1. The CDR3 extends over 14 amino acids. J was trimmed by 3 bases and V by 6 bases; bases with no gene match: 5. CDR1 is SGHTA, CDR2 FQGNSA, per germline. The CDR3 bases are TGTGCCAGCAGGGAAGGGGGCTTCAATCAGCCCCAGCATTTT. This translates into CASREGGFNQPQHF.

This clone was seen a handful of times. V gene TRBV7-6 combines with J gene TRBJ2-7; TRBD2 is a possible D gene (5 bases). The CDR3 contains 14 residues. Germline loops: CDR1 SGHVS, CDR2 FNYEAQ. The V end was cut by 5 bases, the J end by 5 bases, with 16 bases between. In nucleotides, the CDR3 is TGTGCCAGCAGCCCGAGGGTTCCTCTCCACGAGCAGTACTTC. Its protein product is CASSPRVPLHEQYF. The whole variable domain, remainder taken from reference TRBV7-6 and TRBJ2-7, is GAGVSQSPRYKVTKRGQDVALRCDPISGHVSLYWYRQALGQGPEFLTYFNYEAQQDKSGLPNDRFSAERPEGSISTLTIQRTEQRDSAMYRCASSPRVPLHEQYFGPGTRLTVT.

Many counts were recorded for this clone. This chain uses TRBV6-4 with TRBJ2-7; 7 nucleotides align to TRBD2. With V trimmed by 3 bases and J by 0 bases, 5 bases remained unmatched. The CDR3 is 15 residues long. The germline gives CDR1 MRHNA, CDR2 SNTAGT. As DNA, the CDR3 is TGTGCCAGCAGTGATTCTAGCGGCAGCTCCTACGAGCAGTACTTC. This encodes CASSDSSGSSYEQYF.

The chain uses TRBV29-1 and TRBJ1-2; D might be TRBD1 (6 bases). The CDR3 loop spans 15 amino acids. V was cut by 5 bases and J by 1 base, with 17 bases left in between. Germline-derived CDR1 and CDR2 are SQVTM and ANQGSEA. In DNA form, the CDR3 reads TGCAGCGTTAAAGTGCAGGGGTCCGTTAACTATGGCTACACCTTC. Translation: CSVKVQGSVNYGYTF.

This CDR3 reads CAWSTSTGVGEKLFF. DNA for the CDR3: TGTGCCTGGAGTACCTCGACAGGGGTTGGAGAAAAACTGTTTTTT. The genes are TRBV30 and TRBJ1-4; 8 positions agree with TRBD1. Germline loops: CDR1 GTSNPN, CDR2 SVGIG (reference sequence). J gave up 8 bases and V 2 bases, and 10 bases lay outside the gene matches. CDR3 size: 15 residues.

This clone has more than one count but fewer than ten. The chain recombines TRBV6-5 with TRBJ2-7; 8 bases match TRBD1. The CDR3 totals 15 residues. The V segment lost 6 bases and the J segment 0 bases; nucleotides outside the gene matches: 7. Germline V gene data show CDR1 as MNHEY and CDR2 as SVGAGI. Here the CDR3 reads CASSRTGTHSYEQYF. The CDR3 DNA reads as TGTGCCAGCAGCCGGACAGGGACCCACTCCTACGAGCAGTACTTC.